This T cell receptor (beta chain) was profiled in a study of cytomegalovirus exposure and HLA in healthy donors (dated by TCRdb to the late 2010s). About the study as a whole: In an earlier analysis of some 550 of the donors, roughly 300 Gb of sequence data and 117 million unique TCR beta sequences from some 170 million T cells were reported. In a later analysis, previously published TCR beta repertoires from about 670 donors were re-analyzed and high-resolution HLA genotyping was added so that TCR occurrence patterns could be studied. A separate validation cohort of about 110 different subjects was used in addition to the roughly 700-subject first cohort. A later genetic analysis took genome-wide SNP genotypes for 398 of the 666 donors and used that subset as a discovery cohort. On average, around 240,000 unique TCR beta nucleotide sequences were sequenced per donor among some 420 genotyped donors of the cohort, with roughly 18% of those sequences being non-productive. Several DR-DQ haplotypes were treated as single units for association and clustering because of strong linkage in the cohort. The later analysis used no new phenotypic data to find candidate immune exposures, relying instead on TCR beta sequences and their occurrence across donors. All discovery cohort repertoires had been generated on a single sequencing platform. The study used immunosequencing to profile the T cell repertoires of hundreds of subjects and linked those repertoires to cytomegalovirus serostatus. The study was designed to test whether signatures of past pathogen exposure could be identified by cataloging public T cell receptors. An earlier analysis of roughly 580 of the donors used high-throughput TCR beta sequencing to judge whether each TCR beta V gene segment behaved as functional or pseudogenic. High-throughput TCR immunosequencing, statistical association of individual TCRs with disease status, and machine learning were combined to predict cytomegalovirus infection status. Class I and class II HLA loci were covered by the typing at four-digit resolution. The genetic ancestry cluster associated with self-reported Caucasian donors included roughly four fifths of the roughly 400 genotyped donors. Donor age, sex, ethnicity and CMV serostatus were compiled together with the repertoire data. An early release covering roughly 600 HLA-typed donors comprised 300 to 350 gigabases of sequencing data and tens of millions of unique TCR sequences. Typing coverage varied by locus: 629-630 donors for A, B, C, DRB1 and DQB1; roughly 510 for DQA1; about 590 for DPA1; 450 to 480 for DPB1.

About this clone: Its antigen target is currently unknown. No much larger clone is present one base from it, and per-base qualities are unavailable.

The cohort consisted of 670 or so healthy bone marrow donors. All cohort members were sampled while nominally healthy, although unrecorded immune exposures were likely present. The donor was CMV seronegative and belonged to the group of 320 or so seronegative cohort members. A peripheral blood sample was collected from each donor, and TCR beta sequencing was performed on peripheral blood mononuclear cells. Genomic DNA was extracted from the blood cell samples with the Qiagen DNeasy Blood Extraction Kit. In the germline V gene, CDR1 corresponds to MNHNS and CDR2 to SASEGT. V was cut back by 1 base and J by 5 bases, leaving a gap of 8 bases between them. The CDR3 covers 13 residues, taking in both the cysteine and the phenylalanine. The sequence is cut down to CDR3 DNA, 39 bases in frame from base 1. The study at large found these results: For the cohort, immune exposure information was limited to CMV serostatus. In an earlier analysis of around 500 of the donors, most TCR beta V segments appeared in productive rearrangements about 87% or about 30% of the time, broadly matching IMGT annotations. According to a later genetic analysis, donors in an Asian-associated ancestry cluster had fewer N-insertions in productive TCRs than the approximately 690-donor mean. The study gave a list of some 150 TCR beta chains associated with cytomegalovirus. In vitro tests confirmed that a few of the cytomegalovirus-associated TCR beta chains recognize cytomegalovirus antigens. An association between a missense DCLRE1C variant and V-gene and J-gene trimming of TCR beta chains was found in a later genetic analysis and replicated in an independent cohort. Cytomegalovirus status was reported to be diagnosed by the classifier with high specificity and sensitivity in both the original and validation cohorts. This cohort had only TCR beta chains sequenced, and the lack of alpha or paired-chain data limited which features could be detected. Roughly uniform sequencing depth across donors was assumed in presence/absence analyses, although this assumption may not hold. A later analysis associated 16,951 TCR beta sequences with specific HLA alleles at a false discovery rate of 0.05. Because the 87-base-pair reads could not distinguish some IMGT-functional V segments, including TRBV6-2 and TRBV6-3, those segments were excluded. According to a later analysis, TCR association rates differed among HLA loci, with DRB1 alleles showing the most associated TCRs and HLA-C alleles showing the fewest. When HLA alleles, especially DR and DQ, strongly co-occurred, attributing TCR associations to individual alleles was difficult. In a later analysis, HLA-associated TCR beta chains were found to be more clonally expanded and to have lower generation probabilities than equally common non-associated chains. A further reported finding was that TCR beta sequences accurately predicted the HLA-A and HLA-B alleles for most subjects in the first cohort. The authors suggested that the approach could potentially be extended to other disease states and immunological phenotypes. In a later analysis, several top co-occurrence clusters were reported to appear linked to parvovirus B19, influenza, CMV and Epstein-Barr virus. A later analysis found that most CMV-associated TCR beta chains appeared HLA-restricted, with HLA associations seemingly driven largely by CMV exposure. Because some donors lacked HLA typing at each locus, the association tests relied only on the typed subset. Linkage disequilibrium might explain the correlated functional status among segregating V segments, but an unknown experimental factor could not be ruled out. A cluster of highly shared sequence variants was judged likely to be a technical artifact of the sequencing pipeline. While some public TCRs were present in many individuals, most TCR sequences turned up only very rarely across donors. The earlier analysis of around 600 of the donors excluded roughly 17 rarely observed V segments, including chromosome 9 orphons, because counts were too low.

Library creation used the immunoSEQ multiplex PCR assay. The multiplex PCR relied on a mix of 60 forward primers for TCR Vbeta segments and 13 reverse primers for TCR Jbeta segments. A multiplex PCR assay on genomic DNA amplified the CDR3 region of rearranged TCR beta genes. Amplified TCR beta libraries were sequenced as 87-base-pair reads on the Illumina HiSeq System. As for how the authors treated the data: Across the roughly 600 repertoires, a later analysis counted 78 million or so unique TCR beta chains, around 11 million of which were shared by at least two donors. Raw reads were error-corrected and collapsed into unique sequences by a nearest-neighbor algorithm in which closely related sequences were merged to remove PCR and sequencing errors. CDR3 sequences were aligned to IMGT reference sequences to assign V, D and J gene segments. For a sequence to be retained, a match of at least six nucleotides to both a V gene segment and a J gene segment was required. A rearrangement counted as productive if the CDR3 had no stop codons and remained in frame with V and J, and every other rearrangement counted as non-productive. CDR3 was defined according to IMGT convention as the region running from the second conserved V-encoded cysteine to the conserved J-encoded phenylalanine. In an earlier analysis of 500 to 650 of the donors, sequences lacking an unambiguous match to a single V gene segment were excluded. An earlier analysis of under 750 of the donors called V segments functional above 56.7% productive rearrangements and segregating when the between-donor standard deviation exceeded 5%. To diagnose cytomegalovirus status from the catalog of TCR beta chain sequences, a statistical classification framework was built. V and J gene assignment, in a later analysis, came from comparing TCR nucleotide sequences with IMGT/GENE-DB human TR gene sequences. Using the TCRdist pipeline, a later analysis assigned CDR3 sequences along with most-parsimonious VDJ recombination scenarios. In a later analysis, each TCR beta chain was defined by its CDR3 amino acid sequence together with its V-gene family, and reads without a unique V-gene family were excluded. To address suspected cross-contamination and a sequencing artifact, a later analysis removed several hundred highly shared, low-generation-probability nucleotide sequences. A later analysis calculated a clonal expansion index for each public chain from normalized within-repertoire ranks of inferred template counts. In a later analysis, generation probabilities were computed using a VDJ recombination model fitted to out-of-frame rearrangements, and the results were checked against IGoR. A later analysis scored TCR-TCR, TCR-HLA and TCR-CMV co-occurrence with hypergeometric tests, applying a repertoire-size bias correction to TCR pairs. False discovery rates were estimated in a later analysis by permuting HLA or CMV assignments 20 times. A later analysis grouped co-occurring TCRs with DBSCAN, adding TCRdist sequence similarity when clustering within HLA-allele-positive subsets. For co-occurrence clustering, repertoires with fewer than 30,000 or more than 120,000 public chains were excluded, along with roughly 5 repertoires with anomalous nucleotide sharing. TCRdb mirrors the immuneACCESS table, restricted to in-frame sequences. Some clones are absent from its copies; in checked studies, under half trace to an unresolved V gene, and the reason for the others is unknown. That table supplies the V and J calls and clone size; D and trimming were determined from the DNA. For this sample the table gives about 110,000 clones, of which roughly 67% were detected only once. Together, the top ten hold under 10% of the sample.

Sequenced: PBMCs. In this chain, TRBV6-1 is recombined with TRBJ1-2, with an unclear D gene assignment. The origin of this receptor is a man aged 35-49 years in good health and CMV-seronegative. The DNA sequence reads TGTGCCAGCAGTGAAGATACAGCATATGGCTACACCTTC. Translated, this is CASSEDTAYGYTF.